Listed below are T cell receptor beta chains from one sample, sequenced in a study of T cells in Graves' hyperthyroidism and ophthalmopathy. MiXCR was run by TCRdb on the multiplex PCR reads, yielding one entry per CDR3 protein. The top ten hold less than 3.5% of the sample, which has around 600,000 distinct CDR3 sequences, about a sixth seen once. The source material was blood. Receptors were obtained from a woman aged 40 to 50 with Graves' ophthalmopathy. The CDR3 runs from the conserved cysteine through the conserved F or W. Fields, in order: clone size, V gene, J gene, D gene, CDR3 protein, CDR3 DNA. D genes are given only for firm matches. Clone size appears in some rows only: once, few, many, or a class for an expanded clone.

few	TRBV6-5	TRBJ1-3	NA	CASSYSTSSSSGNTIYF	TGTGCCAGCAGTTACTCGACATCCTCCTCATCTGGAAACACCATATATTTT
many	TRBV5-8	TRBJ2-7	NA	CASSFRVYEQYF	TGTGCCAGCAGCTTCAGGGTTTACGAGCAGTACTTC
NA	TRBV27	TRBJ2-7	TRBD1	CASSPWTGGIYEQYF	TGTGCCAGCAGCCCTTGGACAGGGGGCATCTACGAGCAGTACTTC
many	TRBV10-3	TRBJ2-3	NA	CAISGNGNTDTQYF	TGTGCCATCAGTGGGAACGGGAACACAGATACGCAGTATTTT
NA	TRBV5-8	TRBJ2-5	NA	CASSLTTLSETQYF	TGTGCCAGCAGCTTGACCACCCTTTCCGAGACCCAGTACTTC
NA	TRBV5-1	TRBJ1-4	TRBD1	CASSETGATNEKLFF	TGCGCCAGCAGCGAGACAGGGGCAACTAATGAAAAACTGTTTTTT
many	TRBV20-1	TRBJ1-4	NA	CSARRVSVGEKLFF	TGCAGTGCTAGGAGAGTGAGCGTCGGTGAAAAACTGTTTTTT
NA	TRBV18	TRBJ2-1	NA	CASSPRDPAGGEQFF	TGTGCCAGCTCACCCCGGGACCCGGCCGGGGGTGAGCAGTTCTTC
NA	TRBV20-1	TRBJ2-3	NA	CSASNAGAGTDTQCF	TGCAGTGCTAGTAATGCTGGGGCGGGCACAGATACGCAGTGTTTT
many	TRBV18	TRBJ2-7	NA	CASSPDGSYEQYF	TGTGCCAGCTCACCAGACGGGTCCTACGAGCAGTACTTC
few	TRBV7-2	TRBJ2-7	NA	CASSSLNWAYEQYF	TGTGCCAGCAGCTCACTGAACTGGGCCTACGAGCAGTACTTC
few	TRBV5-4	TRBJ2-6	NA	CASSLARGGGANVLTF	TGTGCCAGCAGCTTGGCCAGGGGTGGTGGGGCCAACGTCCTGACTTTC
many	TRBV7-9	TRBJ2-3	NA	CASSLENTQYF	TGTGCCAGCAGCTTAGAAAATACGCAGTATTTT
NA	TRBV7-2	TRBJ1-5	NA	CASSWLYSNQPQHF	TGTGCCAGCAGCTGGTTATATAGCAATCAGCCCCAGCATTTT
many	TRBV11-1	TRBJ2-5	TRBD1	CASSSMNRGSETQYF	TGTGCCAGCAGCTCAATGAACAGGGGGTCGGAGACCCAGTACTTC
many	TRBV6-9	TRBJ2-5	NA	CASSLVSRGKETQYF	TGTGCCAGCAGTTTGGTCTCCCGGGGCAAAGAGACCCAGTACTTC
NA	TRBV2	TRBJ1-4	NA	CASSAGSSNEKLFF	TGTGCCAGCAGTGCGGGGAGTTCTAATGAAAAACTGTTTTTT
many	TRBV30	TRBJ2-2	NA	CAWSVNRVTSGELFF	TGTGCCTGGAGTGTGAACAGGGTAACTTCGGGGGAGCTGTTTTTT
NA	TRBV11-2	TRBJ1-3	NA	CASSYSASGNTIYF	TGTGCCAGCAGTTATAGTGCCTCTGGAAACACCATATATTTT
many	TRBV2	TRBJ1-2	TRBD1	CASRTGPNYGYTF	TGTGCCAGCCGGACAGGCCCGAACTATGGCTACACCTTC
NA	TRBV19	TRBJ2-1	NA	CASSMSNEQFF	TGTGCCAGTAGTATGAGCAATGAGCAGTTCTTC